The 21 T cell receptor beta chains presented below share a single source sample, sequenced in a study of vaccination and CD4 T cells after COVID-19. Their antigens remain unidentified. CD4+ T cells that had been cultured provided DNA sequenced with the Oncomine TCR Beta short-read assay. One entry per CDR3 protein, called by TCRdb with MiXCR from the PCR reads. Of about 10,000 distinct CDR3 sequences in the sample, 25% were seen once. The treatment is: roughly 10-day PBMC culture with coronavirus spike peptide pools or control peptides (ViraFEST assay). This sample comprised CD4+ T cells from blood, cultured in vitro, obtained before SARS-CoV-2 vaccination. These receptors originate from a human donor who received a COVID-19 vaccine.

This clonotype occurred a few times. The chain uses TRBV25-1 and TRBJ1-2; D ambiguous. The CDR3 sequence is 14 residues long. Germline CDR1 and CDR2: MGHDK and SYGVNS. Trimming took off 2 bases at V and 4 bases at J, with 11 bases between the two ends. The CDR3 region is CASSEPDGSYGYTF. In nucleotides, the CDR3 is TGTGCCAGCAGTGAACCCGACGGTTCCTATGGCTACACCTTC.

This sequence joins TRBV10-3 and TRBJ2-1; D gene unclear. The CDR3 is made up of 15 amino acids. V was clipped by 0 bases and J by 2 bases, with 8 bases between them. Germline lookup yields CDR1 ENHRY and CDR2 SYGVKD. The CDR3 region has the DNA TGTGCCATCAGTGAGTCTTGGGGTACCTACAATGAGCAGTTCTTC. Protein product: CAISESWGTYNEQFF.

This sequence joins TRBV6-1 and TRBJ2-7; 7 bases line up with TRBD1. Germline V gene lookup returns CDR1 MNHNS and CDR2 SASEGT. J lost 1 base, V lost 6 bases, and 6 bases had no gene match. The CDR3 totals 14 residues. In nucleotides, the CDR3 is TGTGCCAGCAGCCGAGACAGGGAATCCTACGAGCAGTACTTC. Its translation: CASSRDRESYEQYF.

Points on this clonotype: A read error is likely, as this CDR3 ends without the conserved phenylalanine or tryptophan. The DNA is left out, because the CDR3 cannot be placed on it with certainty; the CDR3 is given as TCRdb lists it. The CDR3 spells CASSLAGGPWFY. The chain has TRBV5-8 and TRBJ2-1; TRBD2, the table's D call, was not compared with the DNA. Germline V CDR1 and CDR2: SGHTS, YDEGEE. Ends included, the CDR3 has 12 residues.

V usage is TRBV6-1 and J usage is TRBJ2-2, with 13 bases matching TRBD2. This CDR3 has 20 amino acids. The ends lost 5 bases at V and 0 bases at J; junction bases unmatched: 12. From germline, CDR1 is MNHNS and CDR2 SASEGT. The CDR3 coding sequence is TGTGCCAGCAGTCCACGGGGACTAGCGGGGTTCCTTCCGAACACCGGGGAGCTGTTTTTT. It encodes CASSPRGLAGFLPNTGELFF.

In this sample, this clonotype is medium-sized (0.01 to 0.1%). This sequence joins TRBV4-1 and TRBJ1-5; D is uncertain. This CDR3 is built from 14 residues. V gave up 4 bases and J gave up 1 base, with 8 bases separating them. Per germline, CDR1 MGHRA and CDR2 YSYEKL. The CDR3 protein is CASSRVGSNQPQHF. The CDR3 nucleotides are TGCGCCAGCAGCCGAGTAGGGAGCAATCAGCCCCAGCATTTT.

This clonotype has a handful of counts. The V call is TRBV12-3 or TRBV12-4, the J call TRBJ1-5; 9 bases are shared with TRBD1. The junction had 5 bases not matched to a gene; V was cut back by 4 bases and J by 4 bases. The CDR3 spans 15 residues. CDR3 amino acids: CASSWGQGLNQPQHF. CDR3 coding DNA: TGTGCCAGCAGTTGGGGACAGGGCCTAAATCAGCCCCAGCATTTT.

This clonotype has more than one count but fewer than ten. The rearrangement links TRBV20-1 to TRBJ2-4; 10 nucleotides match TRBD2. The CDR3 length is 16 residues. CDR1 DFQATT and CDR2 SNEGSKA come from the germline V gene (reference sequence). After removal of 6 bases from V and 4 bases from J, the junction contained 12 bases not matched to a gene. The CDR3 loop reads CSAPPEAGGRKNIQYF. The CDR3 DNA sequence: TGCAGTGCACCCCCCGAAGCGGGGGGGCGGAAAAACATTCAGTACTTC.

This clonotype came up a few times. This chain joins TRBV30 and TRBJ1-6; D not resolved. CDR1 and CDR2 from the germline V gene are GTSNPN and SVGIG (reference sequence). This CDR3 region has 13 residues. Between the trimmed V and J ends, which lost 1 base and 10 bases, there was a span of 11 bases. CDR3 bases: TGTGCCTGGAGTGGGAGGGCCAGCTCACCCCTCCACTTT. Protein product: CAWSGRASSPLHF.

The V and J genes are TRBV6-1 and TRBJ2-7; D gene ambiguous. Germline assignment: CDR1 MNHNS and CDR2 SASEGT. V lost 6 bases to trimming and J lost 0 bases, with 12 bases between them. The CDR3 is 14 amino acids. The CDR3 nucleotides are TGTGCCAGCAGCCTAACGACTGACTCCTACGAGCAGTACTTC. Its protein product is CASSLTTDSYEQYF.

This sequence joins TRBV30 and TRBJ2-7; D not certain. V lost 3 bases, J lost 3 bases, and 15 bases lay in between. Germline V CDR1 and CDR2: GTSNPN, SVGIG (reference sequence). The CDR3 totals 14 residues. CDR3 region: CAWSYDRSIYEQYF. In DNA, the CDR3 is TGTGCCTGGAGCTACGACCGAAGCATCTACGAGCAGTACTTC.

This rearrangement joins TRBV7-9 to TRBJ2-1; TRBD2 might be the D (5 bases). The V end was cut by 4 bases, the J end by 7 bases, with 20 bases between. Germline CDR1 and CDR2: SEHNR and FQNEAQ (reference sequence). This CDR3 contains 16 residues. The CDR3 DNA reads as TGTGCCAGCAGCTCATACCGGGAAACAAAGATGAATGAGCAGTTCTTC. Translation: CASSSYRETKMNEQFF.

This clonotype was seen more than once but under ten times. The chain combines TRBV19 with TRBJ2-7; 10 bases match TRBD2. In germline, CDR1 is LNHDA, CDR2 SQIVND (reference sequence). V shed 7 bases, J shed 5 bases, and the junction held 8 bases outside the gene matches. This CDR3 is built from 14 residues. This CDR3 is CASKRTSGDNEQYF. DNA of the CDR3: TGTGCCAGTAAAAGGACTAGCGGTGACAACGAGCAGTACTTC.

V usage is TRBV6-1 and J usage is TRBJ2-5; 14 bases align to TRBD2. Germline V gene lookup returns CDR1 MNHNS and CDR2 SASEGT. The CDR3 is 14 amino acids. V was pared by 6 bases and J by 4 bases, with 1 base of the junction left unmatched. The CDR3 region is CASRGLAGAETQYF. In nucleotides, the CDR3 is TGTGCCAGCAGGGGACTAGCGGGGGCAGAGACCCAGTACTTC.

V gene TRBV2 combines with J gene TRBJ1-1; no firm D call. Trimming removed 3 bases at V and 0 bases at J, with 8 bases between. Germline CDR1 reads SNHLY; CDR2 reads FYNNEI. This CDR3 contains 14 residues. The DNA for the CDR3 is TGTGCCAGCAGTGATCTGGGGATGAACACTGAAGCTTTCTTT. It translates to CASSDLGMNTEAFF.

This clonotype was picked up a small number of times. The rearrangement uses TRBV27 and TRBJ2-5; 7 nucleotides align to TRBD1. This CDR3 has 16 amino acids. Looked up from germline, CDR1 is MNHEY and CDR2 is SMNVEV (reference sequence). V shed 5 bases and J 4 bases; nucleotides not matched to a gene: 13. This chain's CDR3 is CASSPPGQLGVETQYF. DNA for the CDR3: TGTGCCAGCAGTCCGCCGGGACAGCTTGGAGTAGAGACCCAGTACTTC.

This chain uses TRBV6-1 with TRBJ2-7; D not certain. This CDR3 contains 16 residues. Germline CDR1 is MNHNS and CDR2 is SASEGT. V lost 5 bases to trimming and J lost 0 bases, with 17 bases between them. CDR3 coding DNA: TGTGCCAGCAGTAATCCGGGCGGACGAAGCTCCTACGAGCAGTACTTC. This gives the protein CASSNPGGRSSYEQYF.

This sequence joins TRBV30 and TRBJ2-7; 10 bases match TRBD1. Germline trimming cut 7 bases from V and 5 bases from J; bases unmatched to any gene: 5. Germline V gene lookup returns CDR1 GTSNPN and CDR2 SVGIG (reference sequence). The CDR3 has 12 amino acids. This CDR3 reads CASDRGLDEQYF. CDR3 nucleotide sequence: TGTGCCTCTGACAGGGGGCTCGACGAGCAGTACTTC. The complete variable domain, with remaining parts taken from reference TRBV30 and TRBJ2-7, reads SQTIHQWPATLVQPVGSPLSLECTVEGTSNPNLYWYRQAAGRGLQLLFYSVGIGQISSEVPQNLSASRPQDRQFILSSKKLLLSDSGFYLCASDRGLDEQYFGPGTRLTVT.

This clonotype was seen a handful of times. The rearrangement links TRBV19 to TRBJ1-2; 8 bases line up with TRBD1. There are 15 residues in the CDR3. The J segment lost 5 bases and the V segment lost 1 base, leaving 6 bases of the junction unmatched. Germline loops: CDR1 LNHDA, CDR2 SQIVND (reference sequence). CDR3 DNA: TGTGCCAGTAGTATAGCGCGGACAGGGAGTTATGGCTACACCTTC. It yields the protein CASSIARTGSYGYTF.

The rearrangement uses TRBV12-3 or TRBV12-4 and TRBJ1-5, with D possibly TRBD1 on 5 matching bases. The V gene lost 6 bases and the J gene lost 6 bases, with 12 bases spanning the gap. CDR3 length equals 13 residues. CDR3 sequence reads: CASRDSNSQPQHF. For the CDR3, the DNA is TGTGCCAGCAGAGACAGTAATTCTCAGCCCCAGCATTTT.

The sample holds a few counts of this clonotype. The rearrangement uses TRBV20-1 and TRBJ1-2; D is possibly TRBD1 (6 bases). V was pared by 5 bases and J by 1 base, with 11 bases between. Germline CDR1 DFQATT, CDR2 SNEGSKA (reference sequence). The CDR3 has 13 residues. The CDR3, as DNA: TGCAGTGCTGCCACGGGACATAACTATGGCTACACCTTC. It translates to CSAATGHNYGYTF.